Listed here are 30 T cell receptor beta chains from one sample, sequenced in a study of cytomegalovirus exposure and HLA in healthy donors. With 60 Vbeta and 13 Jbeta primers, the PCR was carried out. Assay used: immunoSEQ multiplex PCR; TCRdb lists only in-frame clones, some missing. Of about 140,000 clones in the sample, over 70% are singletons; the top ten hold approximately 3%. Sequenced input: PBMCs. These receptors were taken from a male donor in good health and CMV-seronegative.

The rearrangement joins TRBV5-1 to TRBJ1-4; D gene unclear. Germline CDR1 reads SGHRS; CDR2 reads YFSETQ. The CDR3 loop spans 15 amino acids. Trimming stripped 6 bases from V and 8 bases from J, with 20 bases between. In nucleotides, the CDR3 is TGCGCCAGCACTAGGGCCCGGCCTGGGGAGGAAAAACTGTTTTTT. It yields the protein CASTRARPGEEKLFF. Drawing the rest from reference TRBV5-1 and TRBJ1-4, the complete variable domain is KAGVTQTPRYLIKTRGQQVTLSCSPISGHRSVSWYQQTPGQGLQFLFEYFSETQRNKGNFPGRFSGRQFSNSRSEMNVSTLELGDSALYLCASTRARPGEEKLFFGSGTQLSVL.

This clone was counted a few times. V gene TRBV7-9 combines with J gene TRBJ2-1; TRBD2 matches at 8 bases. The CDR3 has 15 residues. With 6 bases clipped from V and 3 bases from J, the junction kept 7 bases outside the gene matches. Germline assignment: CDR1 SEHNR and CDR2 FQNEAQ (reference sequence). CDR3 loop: CASRLSGGGYNEQFF. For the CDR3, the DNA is TGTGCCAGCAGGTTAAGCGGGGGTGGCTACAATGAGCAGTTCTTC. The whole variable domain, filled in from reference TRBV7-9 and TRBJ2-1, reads DTGVSQNPRHKITKRGQNVTFRCDPISEHNRLYWYRQTLGQGPEFLTYFQNEAQLEKSRLLSDRFSAERPKGSFSTLEIQRTEQGDSAMYLCASRLSGGGYNEQFFGPGTRLTVL.

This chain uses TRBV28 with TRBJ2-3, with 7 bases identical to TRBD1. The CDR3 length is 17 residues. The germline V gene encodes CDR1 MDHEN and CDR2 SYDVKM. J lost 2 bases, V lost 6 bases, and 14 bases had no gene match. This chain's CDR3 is CASRRRGTVLLTDTQYF. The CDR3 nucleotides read TGTGCCAGCAGGCGCAGGGGGACAGTATTACTCACAGATACGCAGTATTTT.

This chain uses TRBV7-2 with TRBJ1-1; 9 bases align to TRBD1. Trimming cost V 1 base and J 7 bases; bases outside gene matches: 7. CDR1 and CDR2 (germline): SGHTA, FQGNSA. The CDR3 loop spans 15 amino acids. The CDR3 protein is CASSLDRGRRDEAFF. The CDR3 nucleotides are TGTGCCAGCAGCTTAGACAGGGGGCGAAGGGATGAAGCTTTCTTT.

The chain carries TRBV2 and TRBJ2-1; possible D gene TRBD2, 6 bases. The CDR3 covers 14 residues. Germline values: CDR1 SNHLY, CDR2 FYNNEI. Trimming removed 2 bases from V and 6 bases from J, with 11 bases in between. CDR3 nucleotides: TGTGCCAGCAGTGAACTAGCGACATTCAATGAGCAGTTCTTC. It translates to CASSELATFNEQFF.

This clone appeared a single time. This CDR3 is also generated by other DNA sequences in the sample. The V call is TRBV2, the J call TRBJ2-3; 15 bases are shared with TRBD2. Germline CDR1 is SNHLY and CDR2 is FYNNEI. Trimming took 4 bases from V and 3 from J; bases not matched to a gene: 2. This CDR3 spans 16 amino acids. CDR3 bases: TGTGCCAGCAGTGGGACTAGCGGGGGGGGAACAGATACGCAGTATTTT. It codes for CASSGTSGGGTDTQYF.

CDR3 nucleotides: TGTGCCAGCACCTCGTTAGACTCTCGCACAGATACGCAGTATTTT. Its protein is CASTSLDSRTDTQYF. This chain links TRBV11-2 with TRBJ2-3; D call uncertain. V was pared by 7 bases and J by 1 base, with 15 bases between. Per the germline V gene, CDR1 is SGHAT and CDR2 is FQNNGV. CDR3 length equals 15 residues.

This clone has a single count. The CDR3, as DNA: TGCGCCAGCAGCCCCTTCGGGACAGGGCAAACCGGGGAGCTGTTTTTT. Protein: CASSPFGTGQTGELFF. This chain links TRBV4-1 with TRBJ2-2; 9 bases agree with TRBD1. This CDR3 comprises 16 residues. Germline CDR1 and CDR2: MGHRA and YSYEKL. The ends lost 4 bases at V and 5 bases at J; junction bases unmatched: 8.

The CDR3 DNA sequence: TGTGCCAGCAGCCGTTCCGGGACAGACTCTGGGGCCAACGTCCTGACTTTC. Translation: CASSRSGTDSGANVLTF. V is TRBV7-2 and J is TRBJ2-6; 7 bases agree with TRBD1. The CDR3 length is 17 residues. The J segment lost 0 bases and the V segment lost 5 bases, leaving 7 bases of the junction unmatched. CDR1 SGHTA and CDR2 FQGNSA come from the germline V gene.

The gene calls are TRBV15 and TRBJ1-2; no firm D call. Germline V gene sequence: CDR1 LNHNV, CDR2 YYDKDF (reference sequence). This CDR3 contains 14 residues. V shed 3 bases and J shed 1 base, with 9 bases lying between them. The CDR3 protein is CATSRDGLNYGYTF. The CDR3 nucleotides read TGTGCCACCAGCAGGGACGGACTTAACTATGGCTACACCTTC. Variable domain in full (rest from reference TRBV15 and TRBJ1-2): DAMVIQNPRYQVTQFGKPVTLSCSQTLNHNVMYWYQQKSSQAPKLLFHYYDKDFNNEADTPDNFQSRRPNTSFCFLDIRSPGLGDTAMYLCATSRDGLNYGYTFGSGTRLTVV.

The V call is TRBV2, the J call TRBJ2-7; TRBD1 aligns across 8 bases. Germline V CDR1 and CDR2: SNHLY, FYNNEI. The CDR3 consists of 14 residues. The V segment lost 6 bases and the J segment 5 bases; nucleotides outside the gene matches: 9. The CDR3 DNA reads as TGTGCCAGCAGCTCGGACAGGGTCAAAAACGAGCAGTACTTC. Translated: CASSSDRVKNEQYF.

The CDR3 sequence is CASSRWQGRVETQYF. Written as DNA, the CDR3 is TGTGCCAGCAGTCGGTGGCAGGGGCGTGTAGAGACCCAGTACTTC. This chain links TRBV6-5 with TRBJ2-5; possibly TRBD1 for D (6 bases). V gave up 5 bases and J gave up 4 bases, with 17 bases separating them. CDR3 length: 15 amino acids. Germline V gene lookup returns CDR1 MNHEY and CDR2 SVGAGI.

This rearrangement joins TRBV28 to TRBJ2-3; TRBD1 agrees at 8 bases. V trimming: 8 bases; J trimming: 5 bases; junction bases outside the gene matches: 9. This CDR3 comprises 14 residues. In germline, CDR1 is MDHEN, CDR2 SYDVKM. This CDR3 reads CASPGQEMRDTQYF. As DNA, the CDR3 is TGTGCCAGCCCGGGACAGGAGATGAGAGATACGCAGTATTTT.

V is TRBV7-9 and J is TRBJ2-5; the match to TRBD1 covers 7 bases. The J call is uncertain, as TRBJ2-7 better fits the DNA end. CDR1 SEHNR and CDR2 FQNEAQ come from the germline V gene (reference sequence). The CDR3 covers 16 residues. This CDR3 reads CASSLGTGFNSYEQYF. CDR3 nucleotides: TGTGCCAGCAGCTTAGGGACAGGATTTAACTCCTACGAGCAGTACTTC.

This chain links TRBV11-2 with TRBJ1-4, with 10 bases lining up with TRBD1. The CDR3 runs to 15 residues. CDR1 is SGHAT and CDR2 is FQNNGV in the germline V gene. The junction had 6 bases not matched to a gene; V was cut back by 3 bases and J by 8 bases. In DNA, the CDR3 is TGTGCCAGCAGCTTCGACAGGGGGCGCGAGGAAAAACTGTTTTTT. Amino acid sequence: CASSFDRGREEKLFF. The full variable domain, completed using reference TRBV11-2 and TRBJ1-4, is EAGVAQSPRYKIIEKRQSVAFWCNPISGHATLYWYQQILGQGPKLLIQFQNNGVVDDSQLPKDRFSAERLKGVDSTLKIQPAKLEDSAVYLCASSFDRGREEKLFFGSGTQLSVL.

CDR3 residues: CSARAGLAGSETQYF. CDR3 in DNA: TGCAGCGCTCGGGCGGGACTAGCGGGATCGGAGACCCAGTACTTC. The rearrangement joins TRBV29-1 to TRBJ2-5; 13 nucleotides align to TRBD2. V shed 7 bases, J shed 5 bases, and the junction held 10 bases outside the gene matches. Germline loops: CDR1 SQVTM, CDR2 ANQGSEA. This CDR3 region has 15 residues.

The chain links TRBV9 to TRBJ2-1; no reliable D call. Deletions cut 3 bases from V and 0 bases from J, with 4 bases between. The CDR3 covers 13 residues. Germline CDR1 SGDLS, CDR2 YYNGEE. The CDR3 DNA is TGTGCCAGCAGCGACTACTCCTACAATGAGCAGTTCTTC. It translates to CASSDYSYNEQFF.

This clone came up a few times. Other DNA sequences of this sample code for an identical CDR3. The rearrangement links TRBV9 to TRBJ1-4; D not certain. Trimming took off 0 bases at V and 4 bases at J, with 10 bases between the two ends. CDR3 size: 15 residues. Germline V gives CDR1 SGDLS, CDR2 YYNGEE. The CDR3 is CASSVGPGHNEKLFF. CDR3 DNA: TGTGCCAGCAGCGTAGGGCCAGGCCATAATGAAAAACTGTTTTTT.

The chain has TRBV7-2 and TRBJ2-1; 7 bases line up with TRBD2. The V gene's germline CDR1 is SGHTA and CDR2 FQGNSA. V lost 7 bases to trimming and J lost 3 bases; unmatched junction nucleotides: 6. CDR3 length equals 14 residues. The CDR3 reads CASNPGTNYNEQFF. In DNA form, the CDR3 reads TGTGCCAGCAACCCCGGGACTAACTACAATGAGCAGTTCTTC.

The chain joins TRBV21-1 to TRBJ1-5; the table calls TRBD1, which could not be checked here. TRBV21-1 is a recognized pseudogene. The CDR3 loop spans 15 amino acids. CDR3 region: CASSKRGKQGQPQHF. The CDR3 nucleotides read TGTGCCAGCAGCAAAAGGGGAAAACAGGGGCAGCCCCAGCATTTT.

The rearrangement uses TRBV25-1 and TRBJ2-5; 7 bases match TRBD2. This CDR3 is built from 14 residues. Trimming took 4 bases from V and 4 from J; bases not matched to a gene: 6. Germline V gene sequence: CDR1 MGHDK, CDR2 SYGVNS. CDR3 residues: CASSARGDSETQYF. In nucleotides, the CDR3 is TGTGCCAGCAGTGCCCGGGGGGATTCAGAGACCCAGTACTTC.

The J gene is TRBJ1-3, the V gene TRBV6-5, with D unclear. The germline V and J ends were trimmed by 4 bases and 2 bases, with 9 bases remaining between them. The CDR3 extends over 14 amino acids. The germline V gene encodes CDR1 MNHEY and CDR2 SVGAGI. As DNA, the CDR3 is TGTGCCAGCAGTTCCACAGAGACTGGAAACACCATATATTTT. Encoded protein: CASSSTETGNTIYF.

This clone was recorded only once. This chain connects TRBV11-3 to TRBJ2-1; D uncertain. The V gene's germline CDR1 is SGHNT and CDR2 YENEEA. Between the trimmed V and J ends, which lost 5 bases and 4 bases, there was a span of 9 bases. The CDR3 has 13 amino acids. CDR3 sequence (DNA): TGTGCCAGCAGCCCTGAGCCTTACAATGAGCAGTTCTTC. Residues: CASSPEPYNEQFF.

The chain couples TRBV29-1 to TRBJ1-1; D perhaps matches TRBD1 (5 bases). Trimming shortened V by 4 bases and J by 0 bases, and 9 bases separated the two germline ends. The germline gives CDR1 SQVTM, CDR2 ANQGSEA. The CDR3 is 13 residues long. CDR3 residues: CSVVRGLNTEAFF. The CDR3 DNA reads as TGCAGCGTTGTAAGGGGTTTGAACACTGAAGCTTTCTTT.

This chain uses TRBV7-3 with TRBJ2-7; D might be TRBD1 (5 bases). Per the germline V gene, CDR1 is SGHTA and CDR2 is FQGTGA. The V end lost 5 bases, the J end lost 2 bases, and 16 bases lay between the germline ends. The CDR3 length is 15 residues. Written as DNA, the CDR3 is TGTGCCAGCAGCCCAGACATTGGGGCCCCCTACGAGCAGTACTTC. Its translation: CASSPDIGAPYEQYF.

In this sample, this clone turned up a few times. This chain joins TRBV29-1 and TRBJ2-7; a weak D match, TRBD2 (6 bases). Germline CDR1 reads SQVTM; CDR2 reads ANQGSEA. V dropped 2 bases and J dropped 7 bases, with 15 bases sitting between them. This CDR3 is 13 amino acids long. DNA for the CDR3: TGCAGCGTTGAACGGGGGACGGTAGGTGAGCAGTACTTC. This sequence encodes CSVERGTVGEQYF.

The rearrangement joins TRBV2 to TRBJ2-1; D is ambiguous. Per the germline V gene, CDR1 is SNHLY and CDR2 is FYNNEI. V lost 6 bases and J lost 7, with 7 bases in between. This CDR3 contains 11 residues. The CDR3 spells CASSRLNEQFF. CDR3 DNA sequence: TGTGCCAGCAGCCGGTTAAATGAGCAGTTCTTC.

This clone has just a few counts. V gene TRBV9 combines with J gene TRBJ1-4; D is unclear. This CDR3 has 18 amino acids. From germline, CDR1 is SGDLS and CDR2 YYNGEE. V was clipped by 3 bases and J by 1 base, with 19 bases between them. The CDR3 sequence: CASSAERSPTQTNEKLFF. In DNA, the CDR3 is TGTGCCAGCAGCGCCGAAAGGAGTCCAACACAAACTAATGAAAAACTGTTTTTT.

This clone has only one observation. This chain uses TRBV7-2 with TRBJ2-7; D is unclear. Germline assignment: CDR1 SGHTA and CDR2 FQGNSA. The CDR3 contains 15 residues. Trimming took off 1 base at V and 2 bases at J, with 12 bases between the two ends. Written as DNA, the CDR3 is TGTGCCAGCAGCTTAGTAACAGCAGCCACCTACGAGCAGTACTTC. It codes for CASSLVTAATYEQYF.

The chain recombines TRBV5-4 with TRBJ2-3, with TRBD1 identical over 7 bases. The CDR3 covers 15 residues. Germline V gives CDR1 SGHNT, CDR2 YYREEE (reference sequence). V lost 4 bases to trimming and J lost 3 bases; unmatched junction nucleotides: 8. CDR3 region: CASSRGGAGTDTQYF. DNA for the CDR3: TGTGCCAGCAGCCGAGGGGGCGCCGGAACAGATACGCAGTATTTT.